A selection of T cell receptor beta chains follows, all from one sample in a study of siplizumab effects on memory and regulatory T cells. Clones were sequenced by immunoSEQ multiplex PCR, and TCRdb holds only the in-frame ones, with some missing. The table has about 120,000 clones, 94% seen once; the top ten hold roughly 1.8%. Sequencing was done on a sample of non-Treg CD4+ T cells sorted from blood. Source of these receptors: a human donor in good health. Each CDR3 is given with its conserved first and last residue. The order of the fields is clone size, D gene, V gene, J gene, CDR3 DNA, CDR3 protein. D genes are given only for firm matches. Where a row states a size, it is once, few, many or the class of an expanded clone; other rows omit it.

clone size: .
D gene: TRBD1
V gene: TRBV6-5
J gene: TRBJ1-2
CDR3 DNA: TGTGCCAGCAGTCAAGGACAGGGGGGTGTCGGCTACACCTTC
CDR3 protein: CASSQGQGGVGYTF

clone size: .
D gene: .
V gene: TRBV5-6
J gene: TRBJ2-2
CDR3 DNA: TGTGCCAGCAGCTCCTACAGGACAGCCTCCCGCGGGGAGCTGTTTTTT
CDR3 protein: CASSSYRTASRGELFF

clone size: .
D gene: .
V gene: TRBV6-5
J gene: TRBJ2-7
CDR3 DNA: TGTGCCAGCAGTGCGACAGCCGCTCAGCAGTACTTC
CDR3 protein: CASSATAAQQYF

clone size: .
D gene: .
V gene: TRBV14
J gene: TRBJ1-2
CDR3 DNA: TGTGCCAGCAGCCAAGTGGCCAGGGCGGGTGACTACACCTTC
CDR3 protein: CASSQVARAGDYTF

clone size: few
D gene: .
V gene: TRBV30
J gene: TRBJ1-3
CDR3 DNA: TGTGCCTGGAGCGGAAGGTTAAACACCATATATTTT
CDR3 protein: CAWSGRLNTIYF

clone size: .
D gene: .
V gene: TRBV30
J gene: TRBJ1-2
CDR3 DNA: TGTGCCTGGAGTGGACTCGGGGCCCCTAACTATGGCTACACCTTC
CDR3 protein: CAWSGLGAPNYGYTF

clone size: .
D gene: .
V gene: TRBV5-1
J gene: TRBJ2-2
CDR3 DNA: TGCGCCAGCAGCTTGCCACAGGGTGGGGCCGGGGAGCTGTTTTTT
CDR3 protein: CASSLPQGGAGELFF

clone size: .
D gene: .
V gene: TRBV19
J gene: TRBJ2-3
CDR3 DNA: TGTGCCAGTAGTATCGGGGATACGCAGTATTTT
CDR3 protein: CASSIGDTQYF

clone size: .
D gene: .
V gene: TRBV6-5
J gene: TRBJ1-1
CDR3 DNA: TGTGCCAGCAGTCGACAGTACTACACTGAAGCTTTCTTT
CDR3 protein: CASSRQYYTEAFF

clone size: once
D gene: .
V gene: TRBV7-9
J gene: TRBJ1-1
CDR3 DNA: TGTGCCAGCAGCCGGAACAGGGACGGTGAAGCTTTCTTT
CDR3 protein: CASSRNRDGEAFF

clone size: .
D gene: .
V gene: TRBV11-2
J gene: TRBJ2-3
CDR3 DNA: TGTGCCAGCAGCTTAGTCCCCTCGCTTAACACAGATACGCAGTATTTT
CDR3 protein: CASSLVPSLNTDTQYF

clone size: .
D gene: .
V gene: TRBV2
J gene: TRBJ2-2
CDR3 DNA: TGTGCCAGCAATTTTAACAGGGAAGGCGGGGAGCTGTTTTTT
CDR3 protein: CASNFNREGGELFF

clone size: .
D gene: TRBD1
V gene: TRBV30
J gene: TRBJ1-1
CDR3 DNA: TGTGCCTGGAGTAGGGGACAACTTCTCAGGGGGGCTTTCTTT
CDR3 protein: CAWSRGQLLRGAFF

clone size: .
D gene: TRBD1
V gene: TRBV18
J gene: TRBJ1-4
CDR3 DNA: TGTGCCAGCTCACCTTTCTCGACAGGGGGTGGTGAAAAACTGTTTTTT
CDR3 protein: CASSPFSTGGGEKLFF

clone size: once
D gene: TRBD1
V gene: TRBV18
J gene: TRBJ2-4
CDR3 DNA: TGTGCCAGCTCACGGGACAGGATGGACATTCAGTACTTC
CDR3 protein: CASSRDRMDIQYF

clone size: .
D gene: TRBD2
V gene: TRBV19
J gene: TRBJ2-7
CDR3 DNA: TGTGCCAGTAGTATAGGTGGGAGGGCCTACGAGCAGTACTTC
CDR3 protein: CASSIGGRAYEQYF

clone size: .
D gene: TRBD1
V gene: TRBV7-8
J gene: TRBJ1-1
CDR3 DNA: TGTGCCAGCAGTCGGGACAGCATGAACACTGAAGCTTTCTTT
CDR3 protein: CASSRDSMNTEAFF

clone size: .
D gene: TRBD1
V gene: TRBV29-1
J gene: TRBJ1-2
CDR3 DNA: TGCAGCGTTGACCGGGACAGTACCTATGGCTACACCTTC
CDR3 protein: CSVDRDSTYGYTF

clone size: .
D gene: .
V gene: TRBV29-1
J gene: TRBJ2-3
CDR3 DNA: TGCAGTGGTAACCTCGGCGGGGCAGATACGCAGTATTTT
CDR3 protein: CSGNLGGADTQYF

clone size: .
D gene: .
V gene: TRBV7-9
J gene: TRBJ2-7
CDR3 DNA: TGTGCCAGCAGCGTTGCCGGGACATCCGCTATCTACGAGCAGTACTTC
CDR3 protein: CASSVAGTSAIYEQYF

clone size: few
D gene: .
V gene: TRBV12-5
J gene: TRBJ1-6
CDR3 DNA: TGTGCTAGTGGCCGGGAACGGATTTCACCCCTCCACTTT
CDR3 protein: CASGRERISPLHF

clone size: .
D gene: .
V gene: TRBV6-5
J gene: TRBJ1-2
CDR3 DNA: TGTGCCAGCTGGGGATCGAACTATGGCTACACCTTC
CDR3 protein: CASWGSNYGYTF

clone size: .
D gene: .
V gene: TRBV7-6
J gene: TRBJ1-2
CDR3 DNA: TGTGCCAGCAGCCCGGAGGACAGCAACTATGGCTACACCTTC
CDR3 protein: CASSPEDSNYGYTF

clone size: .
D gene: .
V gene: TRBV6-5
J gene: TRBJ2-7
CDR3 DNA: TGTGCCAGCAGCAGAACGACTGAGGAGCAGTACTTC
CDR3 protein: CASSRTTEEQYF

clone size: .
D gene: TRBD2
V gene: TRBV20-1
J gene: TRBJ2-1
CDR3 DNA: TGCAGTGCGCCCGGGAGGAATGAGCAGTTCTTC
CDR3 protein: CSAPGRNEQFF

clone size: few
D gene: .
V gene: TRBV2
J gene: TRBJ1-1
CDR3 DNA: TGTGCCAGCAGTGTGGGCATACAAGCTTTCTTT
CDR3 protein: CASSVGIQAFF

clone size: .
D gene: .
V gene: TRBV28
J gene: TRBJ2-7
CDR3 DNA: TGTGCCAGCAGTCTACCCCGGACTGCCTACGAGCAGTACTTC
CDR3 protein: CASSLPRTAYEQYF

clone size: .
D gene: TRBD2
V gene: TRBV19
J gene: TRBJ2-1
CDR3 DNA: TGTGCCAGTCGGCCTAGCGGGAGGGCGGTAAATGAGCAGTTCTTC
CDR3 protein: CASRPSGRAVNEQFF